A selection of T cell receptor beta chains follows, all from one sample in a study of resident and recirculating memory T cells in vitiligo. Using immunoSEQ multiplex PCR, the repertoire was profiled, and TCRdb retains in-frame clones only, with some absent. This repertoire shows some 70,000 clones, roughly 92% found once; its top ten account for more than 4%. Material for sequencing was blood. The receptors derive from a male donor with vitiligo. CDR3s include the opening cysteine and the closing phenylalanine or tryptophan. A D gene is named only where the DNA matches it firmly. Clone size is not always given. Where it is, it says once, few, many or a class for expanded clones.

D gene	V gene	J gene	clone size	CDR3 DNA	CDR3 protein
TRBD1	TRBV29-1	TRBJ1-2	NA	TGCAGCGTTGGGGGACAGCCCTATGGCTACACCTTC	CSVGGQPYGYTF
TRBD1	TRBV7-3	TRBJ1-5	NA	TGTGCCAGCAGCCTAAGGCCCGGGACAGGGGTAAGTCAGCCCCAGCATTTT	CASSLRPGTGVSQPQHF
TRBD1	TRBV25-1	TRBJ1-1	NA	TGTGCCAGCAAAGGGACAGAATACACTGAAGCTTTCTTT	CASKGTEYTEAFF
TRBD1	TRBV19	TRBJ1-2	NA	TGTGCCAGTAGTCTACAGGGGATCTATGGCTACACCTTC	CASSLQGIYGYTF
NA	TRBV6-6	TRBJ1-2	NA	TGTGCCAGCAGTACGACAAAAGGGGAGGGGGGCTACACCTTC	CASSTTKGEGGYTF
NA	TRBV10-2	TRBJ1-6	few	TGCGCCAGCAGTGCGACAGACAATTCACCCCTCCACTTT	CASSATDNSPLHF
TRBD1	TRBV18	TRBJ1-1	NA	TGTGCCAGCTCACCGACAGGGTTCACTGAAGCTTTCTTT	CASSPTGFTEAFF
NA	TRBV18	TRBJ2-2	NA	TGTGCCAGCTCACCACTGGCAGCGGCCGGGGAGCTGTTTTTT	CASSPLAAAGELFF
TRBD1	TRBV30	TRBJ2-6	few	TGTGCCTGGAGTGCCGGGACAGACGACTCTGGGGCCAACGTCCTGACTTTC	CAWSAGTDDSGANVLTF
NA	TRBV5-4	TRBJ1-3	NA	TGTGCCAGCAGCTTGGCCGGTGGGAGTGGAAACACCATATATTTT	CASSLAGGSGNTIYF
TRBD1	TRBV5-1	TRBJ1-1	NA	TGCGCCAGCCGAATAGACAGGGTCGAAACTGAAGCTTTCTTT	CASRIDRVETEAFF
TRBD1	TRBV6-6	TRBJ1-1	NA	TGTGCCAGCAGTTTCGACAGGGGGCGAACTGAAGCTTTCTTT	CASSFDRGRTEAFF
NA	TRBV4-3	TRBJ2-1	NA	TGCGCCAGCAGCCAAGATTTTTCTCCTTACTACAATGAGCAGTTCTTC	CASSQDFSPYYNEQFF
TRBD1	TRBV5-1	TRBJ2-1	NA	TGCGCCAGCAGCCTGAGGACAGGGGGCTGGCAGTCCAATGAGCAGTTCTTC	CASSLRTGGWQSNEQFF
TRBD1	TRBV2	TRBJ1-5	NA	TGTGCCAGCACCTTGGGACAGGTTCGATATCAGCCCCAGCATTTT	CASTLGQVRYQPQHF
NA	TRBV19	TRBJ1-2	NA	TGTGCCAGTAGTTCTGCAGGGGCGGTTCCCTATGGCTACACCTTC	CASSSAGAVPYGYTF
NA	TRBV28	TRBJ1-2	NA	TGTGCCAGCAGTGCCCCAAGCAGGGTTTACACCTTC	CASSAPSRVYTF